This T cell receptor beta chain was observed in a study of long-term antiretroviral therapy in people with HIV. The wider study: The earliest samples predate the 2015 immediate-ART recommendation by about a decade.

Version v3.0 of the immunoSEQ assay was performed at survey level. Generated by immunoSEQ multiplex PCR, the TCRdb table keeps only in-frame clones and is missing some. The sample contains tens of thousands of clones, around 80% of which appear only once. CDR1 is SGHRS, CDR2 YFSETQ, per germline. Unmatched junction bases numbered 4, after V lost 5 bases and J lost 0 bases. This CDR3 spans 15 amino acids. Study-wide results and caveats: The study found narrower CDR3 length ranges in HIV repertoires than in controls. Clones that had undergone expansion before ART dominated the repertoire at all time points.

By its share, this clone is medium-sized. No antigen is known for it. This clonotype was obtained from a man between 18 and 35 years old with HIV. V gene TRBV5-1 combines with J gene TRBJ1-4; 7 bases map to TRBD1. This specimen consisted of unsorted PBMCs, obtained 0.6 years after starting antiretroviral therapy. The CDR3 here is CASSAGTATNEKLFF. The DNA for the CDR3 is TGCGCCAGCAGTGCCGGGACAGCAACTAATGAAAAACTGTTTTTT.